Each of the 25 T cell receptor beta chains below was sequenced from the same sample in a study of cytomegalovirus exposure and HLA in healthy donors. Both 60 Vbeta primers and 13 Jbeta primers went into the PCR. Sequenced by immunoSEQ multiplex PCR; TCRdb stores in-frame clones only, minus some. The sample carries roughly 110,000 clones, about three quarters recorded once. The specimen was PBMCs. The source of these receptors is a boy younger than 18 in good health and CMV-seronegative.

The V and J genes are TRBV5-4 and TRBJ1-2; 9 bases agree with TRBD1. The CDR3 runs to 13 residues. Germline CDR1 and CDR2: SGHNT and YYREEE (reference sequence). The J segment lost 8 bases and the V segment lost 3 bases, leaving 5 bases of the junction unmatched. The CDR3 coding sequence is TGTGCCAGCAGCTCCGACAGGGGGGAGGGCTACACCTTC. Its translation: CASSSDRGEGYTF.

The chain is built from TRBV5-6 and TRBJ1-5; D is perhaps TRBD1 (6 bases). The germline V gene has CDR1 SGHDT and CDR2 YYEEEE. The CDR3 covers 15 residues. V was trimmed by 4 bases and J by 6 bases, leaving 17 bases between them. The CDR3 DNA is TGTGCCAGCAGCAGGAGAGGACAGTTGATTCAGCCCCAGCATTTT. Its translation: CASSRRGQLIQPQHF.

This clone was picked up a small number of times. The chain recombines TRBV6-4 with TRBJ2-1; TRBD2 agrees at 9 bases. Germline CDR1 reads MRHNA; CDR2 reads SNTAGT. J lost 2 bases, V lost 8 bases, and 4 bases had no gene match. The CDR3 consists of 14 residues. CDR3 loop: CASSPSGAYNEQFF. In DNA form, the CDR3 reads TGTGCCAGCTCCCCTAGCGGGGCCTACAATGAGCAGTTCTTC.

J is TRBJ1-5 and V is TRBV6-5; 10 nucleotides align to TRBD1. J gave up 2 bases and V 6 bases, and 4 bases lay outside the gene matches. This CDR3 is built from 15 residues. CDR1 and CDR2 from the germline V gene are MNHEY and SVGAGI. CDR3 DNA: TGTGCCAGCAGGCAGACAGGGGGCGGCAATCAGCCCCAGCATTTT. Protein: CASRQTGGGNQPQHF.

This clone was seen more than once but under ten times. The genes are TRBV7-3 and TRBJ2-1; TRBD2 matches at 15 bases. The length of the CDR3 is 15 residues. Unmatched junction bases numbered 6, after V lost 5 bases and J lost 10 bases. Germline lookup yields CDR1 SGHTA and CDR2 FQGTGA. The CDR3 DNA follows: TGTGCCAGCAGCCCAGGACTAGCGGGAGGGGGGGAGCAGTTCTTC. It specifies CASSPGLAGGGEQFF.

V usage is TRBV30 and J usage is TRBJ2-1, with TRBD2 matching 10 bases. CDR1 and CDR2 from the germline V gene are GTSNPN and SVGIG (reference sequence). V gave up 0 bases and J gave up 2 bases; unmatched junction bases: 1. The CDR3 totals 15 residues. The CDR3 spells CAWSVAGGAYNEQFF. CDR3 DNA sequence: TGTGCCTGGAGTGTAGCGGGAGGGGCCTACAATGAGCAGTTCTTC.

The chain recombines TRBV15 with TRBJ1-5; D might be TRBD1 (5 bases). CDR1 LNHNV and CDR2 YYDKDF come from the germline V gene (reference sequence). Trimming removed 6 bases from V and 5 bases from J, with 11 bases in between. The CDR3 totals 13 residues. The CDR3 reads CATSSKGDQPQHF. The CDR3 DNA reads TGTGCCACCAGTTCTAAAGGGGATCAGCCCCAGCATTTT.

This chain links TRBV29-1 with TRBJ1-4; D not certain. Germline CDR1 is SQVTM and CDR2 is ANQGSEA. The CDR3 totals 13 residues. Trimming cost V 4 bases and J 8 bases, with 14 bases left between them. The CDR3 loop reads CSVGAPEDEKLFF. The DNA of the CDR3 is TGCAGCGTTGGGGCTCCGGAGGACGAAAAACTGTTTTTT.

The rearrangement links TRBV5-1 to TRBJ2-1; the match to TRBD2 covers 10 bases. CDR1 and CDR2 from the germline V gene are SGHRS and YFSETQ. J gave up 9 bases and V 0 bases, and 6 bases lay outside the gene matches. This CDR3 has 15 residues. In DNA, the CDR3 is TGCGCCAGCAGCTTGGGGCTAGCGGGAGAGTCTGAGCAGTTCTTC. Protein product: CASSLGLAGESEQFF.

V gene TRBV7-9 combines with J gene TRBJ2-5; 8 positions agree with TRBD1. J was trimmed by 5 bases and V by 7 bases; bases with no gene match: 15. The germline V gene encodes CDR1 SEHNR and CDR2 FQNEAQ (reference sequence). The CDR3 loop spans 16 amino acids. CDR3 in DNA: TGTGCCAGCACCGCGCAGGGGGCGCTAACATCGGAGACCCAGTACTTC. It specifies CASTAQGALTSETQYF.

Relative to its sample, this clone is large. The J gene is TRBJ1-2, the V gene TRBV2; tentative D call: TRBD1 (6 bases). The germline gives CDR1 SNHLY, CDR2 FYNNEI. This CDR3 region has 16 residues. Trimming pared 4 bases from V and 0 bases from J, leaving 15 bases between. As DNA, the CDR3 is TGTGCCAGCAGTGGGGATGCAGGGGTGTCTAACTATGGCTACACCTTC. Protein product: CASSGDAGVSNYGYTF.

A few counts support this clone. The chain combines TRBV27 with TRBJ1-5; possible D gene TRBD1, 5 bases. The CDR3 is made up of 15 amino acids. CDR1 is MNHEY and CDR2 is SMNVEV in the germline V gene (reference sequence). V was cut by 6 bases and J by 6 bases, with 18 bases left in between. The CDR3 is CASSPRGQGSQPQHF. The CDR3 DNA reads TGTGCCAGCAGCCCAAGGGGTCAGGGAAGTCAGCCCCAGCATTTT.

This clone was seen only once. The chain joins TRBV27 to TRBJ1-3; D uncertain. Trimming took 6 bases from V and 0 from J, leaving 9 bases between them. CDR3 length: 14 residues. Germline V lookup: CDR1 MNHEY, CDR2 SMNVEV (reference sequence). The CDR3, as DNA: TGTGCCAGCAGCCGCGGAACCTCTGGAAACACCATATATTTT. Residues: CASSRGTSGNTIYF.

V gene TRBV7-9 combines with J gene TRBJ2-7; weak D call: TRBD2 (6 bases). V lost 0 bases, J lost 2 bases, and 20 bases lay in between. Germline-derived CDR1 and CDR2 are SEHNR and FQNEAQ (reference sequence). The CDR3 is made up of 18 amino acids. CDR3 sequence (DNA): TGTGCCAGCAGCTTAGCTCATACTGGCGGGGCTACTCCCTACGAGCAGTACTTC. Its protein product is CASSLAHTGGATPYEQYF.

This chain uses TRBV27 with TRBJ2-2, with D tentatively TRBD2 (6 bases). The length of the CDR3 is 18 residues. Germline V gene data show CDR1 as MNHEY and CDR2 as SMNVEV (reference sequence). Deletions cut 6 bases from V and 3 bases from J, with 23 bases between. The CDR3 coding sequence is TGTGCCAGCAGCCCCCTAGCGCTTGGCAGGGAGGACACCGGGGAGCTGTTTTTT. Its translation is CASSPLALGREDTGELFF.

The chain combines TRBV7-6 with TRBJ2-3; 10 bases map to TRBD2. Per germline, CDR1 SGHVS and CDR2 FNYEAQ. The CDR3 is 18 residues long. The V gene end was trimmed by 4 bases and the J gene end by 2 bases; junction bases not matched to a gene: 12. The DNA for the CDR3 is TGTGCCAGCAGCTGGACGGGGGCTAGCGGGGGATCCACAGATACGCAGTATTTT. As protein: CASSWTGASGGSTDTQYF.

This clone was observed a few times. The chain's CDR3 is CAIGSGSNQPQHF. The CDR3 bases are TGTGCCATCGGGAGTGGGAGCAATCAGCCCCAGCATTTT. The J gene is TRBJ1-5, the V gene TRBV10-3; no reliable D call. Germline V gene sequence: CDR1 ENHRY, CDR2 SYGVKD. The CDR3 runs 13 residues. Deletions cut 8 bases from V and 1 base from J, with 9 bases between.

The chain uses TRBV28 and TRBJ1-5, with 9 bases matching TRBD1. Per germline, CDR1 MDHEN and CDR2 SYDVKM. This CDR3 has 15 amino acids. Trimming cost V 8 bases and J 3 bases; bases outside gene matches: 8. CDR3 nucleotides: TGTGCCAGCCTTTCCGGGACAGGGCCCAATCAGCCCCAGCATTTT. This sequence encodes CASLSGTGPNQPQHF.

CDR3 in DNA: TGTGCCAGCAGTTACATGGGTGCGGCTACTATCTACACCTTC. This codes for CASSYMGAATIYTF. This chain links TRBV6-5 with TRBJ1-2; D uncertain. There are 14 residues in the CDR3. CDR1 and CDR2 from the germline V gene are MNHEY and SVGAGI. Trimming stripped 2 bases from V and 10 bases from J, with 17 bases between.

CDR3 bases: TGCAGCGGAAGACAGGTGCTGAACACTGAAGCTTTCTTT. Residues: CSGRQVLNTEAFF. The V and J genes are TRBV29-1 and TRBJ1-1, with a possible D match to TRBD1 (6 bases). Trimming took off 7 bases at V and 0 bases at J, with 12 bases between the two ends. This CDR3 has 13 residues. Germline V gives CDR1 SQVTM, CDR2 ANQGSEA.

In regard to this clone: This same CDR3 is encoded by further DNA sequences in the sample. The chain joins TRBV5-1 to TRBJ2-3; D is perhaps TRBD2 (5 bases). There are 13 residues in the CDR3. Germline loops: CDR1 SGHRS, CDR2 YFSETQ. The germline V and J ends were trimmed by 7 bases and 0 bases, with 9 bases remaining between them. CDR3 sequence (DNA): TGCGCCAGCTCTCCGGGGAGCACAGATACGCAGTATTTT. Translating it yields CASSPGSTDTQYF.

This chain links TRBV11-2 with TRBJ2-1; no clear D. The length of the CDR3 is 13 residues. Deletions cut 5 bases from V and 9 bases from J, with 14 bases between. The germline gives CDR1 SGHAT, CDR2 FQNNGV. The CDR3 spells CASSASLASEQFF. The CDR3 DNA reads TGTGCCAGCAGCGCCTCATTAGCTAGTGAGCAGTTCTTC.

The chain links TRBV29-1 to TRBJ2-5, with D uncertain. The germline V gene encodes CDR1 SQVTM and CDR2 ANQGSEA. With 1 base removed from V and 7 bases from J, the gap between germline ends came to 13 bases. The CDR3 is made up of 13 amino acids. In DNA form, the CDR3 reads TGCAGCGTTGAAGTCCAGCGAGGTAGGACCCAGTACTTC. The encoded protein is CSVEVQRGRTQYF.

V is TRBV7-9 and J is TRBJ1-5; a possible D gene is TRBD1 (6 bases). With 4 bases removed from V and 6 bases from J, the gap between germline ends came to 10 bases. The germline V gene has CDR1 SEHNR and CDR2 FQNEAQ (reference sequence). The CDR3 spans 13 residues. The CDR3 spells CASSSTGFQPQHF. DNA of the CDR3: TGTGCCAGCAGCTCCACAGGGTTTCAGCCCCAGCATTTT.

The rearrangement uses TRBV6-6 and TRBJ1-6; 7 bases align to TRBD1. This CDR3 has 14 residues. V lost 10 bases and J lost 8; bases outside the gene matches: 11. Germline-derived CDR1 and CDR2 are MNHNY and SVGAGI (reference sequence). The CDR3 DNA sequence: TGTGCCACCCTGCAGGGGGGTCCCGATTCACCCCTCCACTTT. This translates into CATLQGGPDSPLHF.